This T cell receptor (beta chain) was sequenced during a study of cytomegalovirus exposure and HLA in healthy donors. About this clone itself: Antigen: not known.

Study-level points and caveats: An analysis done earlier found most TCR beta V segments productive about 87% or about 30% of the time. Rarity marked most TCR sequences, yet some public TCRs occurred in many donors.

PCR involved 60 Vbeta and 13 Jbeta primers. Source study methods: An analysis performed later counted about 80 million unique TCR beta chains (roughly 11 million of them shared). Assay: immunoSEQ multiplex PCR; the TCRdb copy retains only in-frame clones and omits some. Clone size and the V and J calls come from that table; the DNA yielded D and trimming. The sample gives some 170,000 clones, roughly 80% of which show up once; less than 5% is in the top ten. V lost 7 bases and J lost 4; bases outside the gene matches: 7. The CDR3 covers 13 residues. Germline V gene sequence: CDR1 SGHDT, CDR2 YYEEEE. This receptor was taken from a man aged 50 to 59 in good health and CMV-seropositive. The chain uses TRBV5-6 and TRBJ2-7; the match to TRBD1 covers 8 bases. Sequences were obtained from PBMCs. CDR3 in DNA: TGTGCCAGCGCCGGGACAGGACGTTACGAGCAGTACTTC. It yields the protein CASAGTGRYEQYF.